Following are 27 T cell receptor beta chains from one sample sequenced in a study of cytomegalovirus exposure and HLA in healthy donors. PCR involved 60 Vbeta and 13 Jbeta primers. The protocol was immunoSEQ multiplex PCR, while the TCRdb copy is restricted to in-frame clones and leaves out a portion. This table holds fewer than 150,000 clones, 85% found once. The sequenced material came from PBMCs. These receptors came from a woman in her 30s in good health and CMV-seropositive.

This clone was found once. This sequence joins TRBV7-3 and TRBJ2-1; 7 bases agree with TRBD2. This CDR3 is 15 amino acids long. Germline CDR1 and CDR2: SGHTA and FQGTGA. V lost 1 base and J lost 7; bases outside the gene matches: 7. The DNA of the CDR3 is TGTGCCAGCAGCTTAATGGCGGGAGCGGCAAATGAGCAGTTCTTC. Protein: CASSLMAGAANEQFF.

V is TRBV6-5 and J is TRBJ2-1; TRBD2 agrees at 7 bases. This CDR3 is built from 15 residues. Germline trimming cut 6 bases from V and 0 bases from J; bases unmatched to any gene: 5. CDR1 is MNHEY and CDR2 is SVGAGI in the germline V gene. The CDR3 DNA follows: TGTGCCAGCAGCCTGGGACTACCCTCCTACAATGAGCAGTTCTTC. Its translation: CASSLGLPSYNEQFF.

The chain is built from TRBV2 and TRBJ2-2, with D possibly matching TRBD1 (6 bases). The CDR3 contains 16 residues. Trimming shortened V by 8 bases and J by 0 bases, and 16 bases separated the two germline ends. Germline V gives CDR1 SNHLY, CDR2 FYNNEI. The CDR3: CASGPPQGPNTGELFF. The CDR3 DNA sequence: TGTGCCAGCGGCCCCCCCCAGGGGCCGAACACCGGGGAGCTGTTTTTT.

The CDR3 DNA follows: TGTGCCAGTAAGGAGCGGCCCAGCAATGAGCAGTTCTTC. Encoded protein: CASKERPSNEQFF. This rearrangement joins TRBV19 to TRBJ2-1; weak D call: TRBD2 (5 bases). Trimming left V 7 bases short and J 6 bases short, with 13 bases between. Germline V gives CDR1 LNHDA, CDR2 SQIVND (reference sequence). The CDR3 has 13 residues.

The chain has TRBV18 and TRBJ1-5, with 8 bases matching TRBD1. The CDR3 is 14 residues long. From germline, CDR1 is KGHSH and CDR2 LQKENI. With 5 bases clipped from V and 7 bases from J, the junction kept 7 bases outside the gene matches. CDR3 DNA sequence: TGTGCCAGCTCATCAGGGGGCGCAGGACAGCCCCAGCATTTT. Translation gives CASSSGGAGQPQHF.

The V and J genes are TRBV21-1 and TRBJ2-5; the table's TRBD2 call for D was not verified on the DNA. TRBV21-1 is flagged as a pseudogene. CDR3 length: 15 amino acids. CDR3 protein: CASSKVTGERETQYF. The CDR3 nucleotides are TGTGCCAGCAGCAAAGTAACGGGTGAGCGAGAGACCCAGTACTTC.

The V and J genes are TRBV10-3 and TRBJ2-5; maybe TRBD2 (5 bases). The CDR3 is made up of 14 amino acids. The germline CDR1 and CDR2 sequences are ENHRY and SYGVKD. V was shortened by 6 bases and J by 0 bases, with 11 bases between the two germline ends. CDR3 sequence: CAISRGQDQETQYF. Written as DNA, the CDR3 is TGTGCCATCAGCCGAGGGCAGGACCAAGAGACCCAGTACTTC.

This clone was detected once. J is TRBJ2-3 and V is TRBV18; TRBD2 agrees at 7 bases. The germline CDR1 and CDR2 sequences are KGHSH and LQKENI. The J segment lost 5 bases and the V segment lost 4 bases, leaving 9 bases of the junction unmatched. The CDR3 has 15 residues. This chain's CDR3 is CASSLTSAPLDTQYF. CDR3 sequence (DNA): TGTGCCAGCTCACTTACTAGCGCCCCATTAGATACGCAGTATTTT.

This clone showed up just once. This chain joins TRBV7-9 and TRBJ2-1; the D gene is possibly TRBD2 (6 bases). V lost 5 bases and J lost 5, with 16 bases in between. From germline, CDR1 is SEHNR and CDR2 FQNEAQ (reference sequence). CDR3 length: 15 residues. CDR3 DNA sequence: TGTGCCAGCAGCCACATCGGGACTTTTAACAATGAGCAGTTCTTC. Translating gives CASSHIGTFNNEQFF.

The J gene is TRBJ2-5, the V gene TRBV19; TRBD1 agrees at 9 bases. With V trimmed by 3 bases and J by 5 bases, 13 bases remained unmatched. CDR1 is LNHDA, CDR2 SQIVND, per germline (reference sequence). The CDR3 length is 17 residues. The CDR3 nucleotides are TGTGCCAGTAGTATCCATCCTCGGGACAGGGAGAGGGAGACCCAGTACTTC. Its protein product is CASSIHPRDRERETQYF.

This chain links TRBV7-9 with TRBJ2-7; no clear D gene. The ends were cut back, 2 bases at V and 3 bases at J, with 8 bases in the middle. The CDR3 totals 13 residues. CDR1 is SEHNR and CDR2 is FQNEAQ in the germline V gene (reference sequence). The CDR3 nucleotides are TGTGCCAGCAGCTTATTCCAATTCTACGAGCAGTACTTC. It is translated as CASSLFQFYEQYF.

The chain links TRBV7-9 to TRBJ2-1, with D possibly matching TRBD1 (6 bases). The CDR3 totals 11 residues. V was cut by 4 bases and J by 10 bases, with 8 bases left in between. Germline CDR1 is SEHNR and CDR2 is FQNEAQ (reference sequence). CDR3 nucleotide sequence: TGTGCCAGCAGCTCCAGGGGCGAGCAGTTCTTC. It yields the protein CASSSRGEQFF.

The rearrangement links TRBV28 to TRBJ2-7; possibly TRBD2 for D (5 bases). Germline V lookup: CDR1 MDHEN, CDR2 SYDVKM. The CDR3 runs to 13 residues. V was trimmed by 4 bases and J by 5 bases, leaving 12 bases between them. The CDR3 loop is CASSSAWRNEQYF. The CDR3 DNA sequence: TGTGCCAGCAGTTCCGCTTGGAGGAACGAGCAGTACTTC.

The V gene is TRBV18, the J gene TRBJ1-1, with D possibly being TRBD1 (5 bases). The CDR3 runs to 16 residues. Trimming cost V 6 bases and J 5 bases, with 22 bases left between them. Germline CDR1 KGHSH, CDR2 LQKENI. The CDR3 sequence is CASSRMGHGEGTEAFF. The CDR3 DNA follows: TGTGCCAGCTCCCGCATGGGGCACGGAGAAGGAACTGAAGCTTTCTTT.

The chain carries TRBV18 and TRBJ2-7; 11 bases match TRBD1. The CDR3 sequence is 15 residues long. V gave up 3 bases and J gave up 5 bases; unmatched junction bases: 6. Looked up from germline, CDR1 is KGHSH and CDR2 is LQKENI. The CDR3 DNA reads TGTGCCAGCTCACCGTGGGACAGGGGGACCCACGAGCAGTACTTC. Translated, it gives CASSPWDRGTHEQYF.

J is TRBJ2-7 and V is TRBV6-1; D is unclear. V was clipped by 2 bases and J by 0 bases, with 8 bases between them. Germline CDR1 is MNHNS and CDR2 is SASEGT. The CDR3 sequence is 14 residues long. CDR3 in DNA: TGTGCCAGCAGTGAAACATCAGGCTCCTACGAGCAGTACTTC. Protein: CASSETSGSYEQYF.

This rearrangement joins TRBV10-3 to TRBJ1-4; 8 bases match TRBD1. V was pared by 6 bases and J by 8 bases, with 2 bases of the junction left unmatched. CDR1 and CDR2 (germline): ENHRY, SYGVKD. The CDR3 totals 12 residues. DNA of the CDR3: TGTGCCATCAGCGACAGGGGCGAAAAACTGTTTTTT. It encodes CAISDRGEKLFF.

This clone appeared once. The V call is TRBV7-9, the J call TRBJ1-1, with unresolved D. Trimming took off 5 bases at V and 2 bases at J, with 15 bases between the two ends. The CDR3 sequence is 15 residues long. Germline V gene sequence: CDR1 SEHNR, CDR2 FQNEAQ (reference sequence). The CDR3 spells CASSLFGKPNTEAFF. In DNA form, the CDR3 reads TGTGCCAGCAGCCTATTCGGTAAGCCTAACACTGAAGCTTTCTTT.

This chain links TRBV27 with TRBJ2-1, with TRBD1 matching 10 bases. Germline V lookup: CDR1 MNHEY, CDR2 SMNVEV (reference sequence). Germline trimming cut 0 bases from V and 6 bases from J; bases unmatched to any gene: 11. CDR3 size: 18 residues. The CDR3 protein is CASSLSGIPGQGFNEQFF. CDR3 DNA sequence: TGTGCCAGCAGTTTATCGGGGATCCCGGGACAGGGGTTCAATGAGCAGTTCTTC.

The chain joins TRBV30 to TRBJ2-1; possible D gene TRBD2, 5 bases. CDR1 is GTSNPN and CDR2 is SVGIG in the germline V gene (reference sequence). The length of the CDR3 is 14 residues. Trimming cost V 5 bases and J 2 bases, with 13 bases left between them. The CDR3, as DNA: TGTGCCTGGGCGCTAGGAGGTCCCTACAATGAGCAGTTCTTC. This codes for CAWALGGPYNEQFF.

This clone was observed a handful of times. The chain uses TRBV11-2 and TRBJ2-7; 8 bases are shared with TRBD2. There are 15 residues in the CDR3. V lost 5 bases and J lost 5; bases outside the gene matches: 11. Germline CDR1 SGHAT, CDR2 FQNNGV. For the CDR3, the DNA is TGTGCCAGCAGCCCTCGGACTAGCTTTTTCGACGAGCAGTACTTC. It translates to CASSPRTSFFDEQYF.

J is TRBJ2-7 and V is TRBV28; 7 bases match TRBD1. The CDR3 spans 11 residues. The germline V gene encodes CDR1 MDHEN and CDR2 SYDVKM. V shed 2 bases, J shed 10 bases, and the junction held 2 bases outside the gene matches. The DNA of the CDR3 is TGTGCCAGCAGTTTAAAGGGGGCCCAGTACTTC. Protein product: CASSLKGAQYF.

The chain has TRBV5-1 and TRBJ2-1, with TRBD1 as a possible D gene (5 bases). Trimming pared 0 bases from V and 3 bases from J, leaving 7 bases between. Per germline, CDR1 SGHRS and CDR2 YFSETQ. This CDR3 region has 14 residues. CDR3 DNA sequence: TGCGCCAGCAGCTTGGGACAGAACTACAATGAGCAGTTCTTC. This sequence encodes CASSLGQNYNEQFF.

The chain links TRBV7-2 to TRBJ2-3; perhaps TRBD1 as D (5 bases). The CDR3 runs to 12 residues. Trimming cost V 8 bases and J 0 bases, with 6 bases left between them. CDR1 is SGHTA and CDR2 is FQGNSA in the germline V gene. CDR3 DNA: TGTGCCAGCGGGGCTAGCACAGATACGCAGTATTTT. Amino acids: CASGASTDTQYF.

The chain employs TRBV15 and TRBJ1-1; TRBD1 is a possible D gene (5 bases). CDR1 LNHNV and CDR2 YYDKDF come from the germline V gene (reference sequence). This CDR3 contains 17 residues. V dropped 7 bases and J dropped 1 base, with 22 bases sitting between them. Here the CDR3 reads CATTKGTGSYANTEAFF. CDR3 sequence (DNA): TGTGCCACCACGAAAGGAACAGGCAGCTATGCGAACACTGAAGCTTTCTTT.

The chain links TRBV28 to TRBJ2-7; D uncertain. The CDR3 sequence is 12 residues long. In germline, CDR1 is MDHEN, CDR2 SYDVKM. The V and J ends lost 4 bases and 1 base respectively, with 5 bases between them. CDR3 in DNA: TGTGCCAGCAGTTCCCTATCCTACGAGCAGTACTTC. Translated: CASSSLSYEQYF.

V gene TRBV18 combines with J gene TRBJ1-1; 9 bases agree with TRBD1. This CDR3 contains 14 residues. V shed 8 bases and J 6 bases; nucleotides not matched to a gene: 10. Germline assignment: CDR1 KGHSH and CDR2 LQKENI. Written as DNA, the CDR3 is TGTGCCAGCACCCCCGGGACAGGGAAAGCTGAAGCTTTCTTT. It encodes CASTPGTGKAEAFF.